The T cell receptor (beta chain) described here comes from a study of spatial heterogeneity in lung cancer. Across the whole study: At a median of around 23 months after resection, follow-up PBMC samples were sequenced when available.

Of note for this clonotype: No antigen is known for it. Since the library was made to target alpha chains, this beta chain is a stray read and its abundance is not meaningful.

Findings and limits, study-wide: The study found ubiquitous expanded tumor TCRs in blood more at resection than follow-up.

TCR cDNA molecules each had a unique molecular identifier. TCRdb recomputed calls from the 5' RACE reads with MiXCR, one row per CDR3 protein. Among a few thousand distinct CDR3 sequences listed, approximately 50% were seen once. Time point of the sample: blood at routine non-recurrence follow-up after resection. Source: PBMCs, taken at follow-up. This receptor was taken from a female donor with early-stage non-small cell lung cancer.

The chain's CDR3 is CSASAETTPLHF. The CDR3, as DNA: TGCAGTGCTAGTGCAGAGACTACACCCCTCCACTTT. The rearrangement links TRBV20-1 to TRBJ1-6; D uncertain. Germline CDR1 reads DFQATT; CDR2 reads SNEGSKA (reference sequence). V lost 3 bases to trimming and J lost 11 bases, with 11 bases between them. The CDR3 sequence is 12 residues long.